This TCR beta chain was captured by sequencing in a study of cytomegalovirus exposure and HLA in healthy donors. Whole-study findings and limits: Investigators reported 164 TCR beta chains as tied to cytomegalovirus.

This clone was observed a handful of times. Antigen unknown. PCR was performed using 60 Vbeta and 13 Jbeta primers. Sequencing used immunoSEQ multiplex PCR; TCRdb keeps in-frame clones, though not all of them. The sample consists of some 120,000 clones, about 80% of them appearing once. This receptor was identified in a human donor in good health. The material sequenced was PBMCs.

Here the CDR3 DNA reads TGCGCCAGCAGCCTGGGACTAGGTTACGAGCAGTACTTC. Translation gives CASSLGLGYEQYF. This chain uses TRBV5-1 with TRBJ2-7; 8 bases are shared with TRBD2. V was clipped by 4 bases and J by 4 bases; unmatched bases: 4. Germline V gene data show CDR1 as SGHRS and CDR2 as YFSETQ. The CDR3 has 13 residues.